Listed below are T cell receptor beta chains from one sample, sequenced in a study of human T cells and chemical hapten exposure. One entry per CDR3 protein, called by TCRdb with MiXCR from the 5' RACE reads. The sample has 95,000 to 120,000 distinct CDR3 sequences, roughly 18% seen once; the top ten hold roughly 3.1%. The receptors come from a human donor in good health. Each CDR3 is given with its conserved first and last residue. The D gene is left open where the match is weak. Size values are once, few and many counts, or a class for expanded clones, and some rows have none.

J gene: TRBJ2-1; D gene: -; V gene: TRBV4-1; clone size: few; CDR3 DNA: TGCGCCAGCGGAAAGAATGAGCAGTTCTTC; CDR3 protein: CASGKNEQFF
J gene: TRBJ1-1; D gene: -; V gene: TRBV5-1; clone size: few; CDR3 DNA: TGCGCCAGCAGCCCGACGGGGGATGGGATTGAAGCTTTCTTT; CDR3 protein: CASSPTGDGIEAFF
J gene: TRBJ1-1; D gene: -; V gene: TRBV18; clone size: few; CDR3 DNA: TGTGCCAGCTCACGGGATCGGGGGCCGGAGACTGAAGCTTTCTTT; CDR3 protein: CASSRDRGPETEAFF
J gene: TRBJ1-2; D gene: -; V gene: TRBV15; clone size: -; CDR3 DNA: TGTGCCACCAGCAGAGATGGGAGGACTACTAACTATGGCTACACCTTC; CDR3 protein: CATSRDGRTTNYGYTF
J gene: TRBJ2-7; D gene: -; V gene: TRBV15; clone size: -; CDR3 DNA: TGTGCCACCAGCACCGGCGCCTACGAGCAGTACTTC; CDR3 protein: CATSTGAYEQYF
J gene: TRBJ1-1; D gene: -; V gene: TRBV6-2/TRBV6-3; clone size: -; CDR3 DNA: TGTGCCAGCAGTTACTCGGGAGTCGCGGCTTTCTTT; CDR3 protein: CASSYSGVAAFF
J gene: TRBJ2-3; D gene: -; V gene: TRBV5-1; clone size: -; CDR3 DNA: TGCGCCAGCAGCTTGGAAGACTATACGCAGTATTTT; CDR3 protein: CASSLEDYTQYF
J gene: TRBJ2-7; D gene: -; V gene: TRBV20-1; clone size: few; CDR3 DNA: TGCAGTGCTAGAGGCAGGGCCGCCAGCTCCTACGAGCAGTACTTC; CDR3 protein: CSARGRAASSYEQYF
J gene: TRBJ2-2; D gene: TRBD2; V gene: TRBV28; clone size: few; CDR3 DNA: TGTGCCAGCAGACCCGGACTAGCGGGTACCGGGGAGCTGTTTTTT; CDR3 protein: CASRPGLAGTGELFF
J gene: TRBJ2-5; D gene: -; V gene: TRBV29-1; clone size: few; CDR3 DNA: TGCAGCGTTGGGGGCCGGGGAGAGACCCAGTACTTC; CDR3 protein: CSVGGRGETQYF
J gene: TRBJ2-7; D gene: -; V gene: TRBV11-2; clone size: few; CDR3 DNA: TGTGCCAGCAGCCTAGGGGGGTCAACCTACGAGCAGTACTTC; CDR3 protein: CASSLGGSTYEQYF
J gene: TRBJ2-6; D gene: -; V gene: TRBV18; clone size: -; CDR3 DNA: TGTGCCAGCTCACGACTACAGGGTACTGGGGCCAACGTCCTGACTTTC; CDR3 protein: CASSRLQGTGANVLTF
J gene: TRBJ1-4; D gene: TRBD1; V gene: TRBV4-1; clone size: -; CDR3 DNA: TGCGCCAGCAGCCAATCGGACAGGGATGAAAAACTGTTTTTT; CDR3 protein: CASSQSDRDEKLFF
J gene: TRBJ2-7; D gene: -; V gene: TRBV6-5; clone size: few; CDR3 DNA: TGTGCCAGCAGTCCCGGACAGAACGAGCAGTACTTC; CDR3 protein: CASSPGQNEQYF
J gene: TRBJ2-2; D gene: -; V gene: TRBV6-5; clone size: -; CDR3 DNA: TGTGCCAGCAGTTACAGGGGTGGGGGAAACACCGGGGAGCTGTTTTTT; CDR3 protein: CASSYRGGGNTGELFF